The 21 T cell receptor beta chains below were found in one sample sequenced in a study of CXCR3-negative and CXCR3-positive naive CD8 T cells. Via 5' RACE with UMI labels, TRB cDNA libraries were prepared. TCRdb reworked the 5' RACE reads into one entry per CDR3 protein, no DNA. This sample's clone table lists approximately 96,000 distinct CDR3 sequences. Study results and caveats: Compared with CXCR3-negative naive cells, CXCR3-positive naive cells showed more hydrophobic TRB CDR3s.

Antigens for these TCRs are unknown. Sample: naive CXCR3+ CD8+ T cells from blood. Subset defined: CD45RO-CCR7+CD27+CD95- naive CD8+ T cells expressing CXCR3 (TNR3+). These receptors all come from a human donor in good health. Some clones in this sample may be carry-over from other donors' samples.

The V call is TRBV29-1, the J call TRBJ2-7; TCRdb proposes TRBD2, but this gene call is untestable without DNA. There are 13 residues in the CDR3. Germline assignment: CDR1 SQVTM and CDR2 ANQGSEA. This chain's CDR3 is CSVERGQNYEQYF.

CDR3 loop: CSVVGGGTEAFF. This chain uses TRBV29-1 with TRBJ1-1. The CDR3 extends over 12 amino acids. Per the germline V gene, CDR1 is SQVTM and CDR2 is ANQGSEA.

The rearrangement uses TRBV28 and TRBJ2-7; TCRdb's D call, TRBD2, is unchecked because there is no DNA. Germline V lookup: CDR1 MDHEN, CDR2 SYDVKM. The CDR3 has 16 amino acids. CDR3 amino acids: CASSLPVTSGFYEQYF.

This chain connects TRBV7-2 to TRBJ2-7; no DNA is available, so the TRBD2 call from TCRdb remains unchecked. This CDR3 is built from 17 residues. The germline V gene has CDR1 SGHTA and CDR2 FQGNSA. CDR3 loop: CASSTTGLAGISYEQYF. The whole variable domain, remainder taken from reference TRBV7-2 and TRBJ2-7, is GAGVSQSPSNKVTEKGKDVELRCDPISGHTALYWYRQSLGQGLEFLIYFQGNSAPDKSGLPSDRFSAERTGGSVSTLTIQRTQQEDSAVYLCASSTTGLAGISYEQYFGPGTRLTVT.

This CDR3 is CATGTRGGYEQYF. The chain is built from TRBV24-1 and TRBJ2-7; TCRdb names TRBD1, which stays unverified in the absence of DNA. Germline V lookup: CDR1 KGHDR, CDR2 SFDVKD. This CDR3 comprises 13 residues.

The rearrangement joins TRBV9 to TRBJ2-5. The length of the CDR3 is 15 residues. CDR1 and CDR2 (germline): SGDLS, YYNGEE. CDR3 loop: CASSVALDGQETQYF.

This chain joins TRBV7-6 and TRBJ2-7. The CDR3 consists of 12 residues. Germline lookup yields CDR1 SGHVS and CDR2 FNYEAQ. The CDR3 loop reads CASSLVIHEQYF.

This chain links TRBV7-2 with TRBJ2-7; TCRdb calls TRBD1, which cannot be checked without DNA. The CDR3 spans 16 residues. Germline V gene data show CDR1 as SGHTA and CDR2 as FQGNSA. CDR3 residues: CASSLDELRTNAQQYF.

This sequence joins TRBV7-9 and TRBJ2-2; TCRdb proposes TRBD1, but this gene call is untestable without DNA. The CDR3 is 14 amino acids. Germline CDR1 and CDR2: SEHNR and FQNEAQ (reference sequence). The CDR3 protein is CASSALTGPPVLFF.

The chain has TRBV27 and TRBJ2-1; the D call from TCRdb, TRBD2, cannot be confirmed without DNA. This CDR3 contains 14 residues. Germline CDR1 MNHEY, CDR2 SMNVEV (reference sequence). The chain's CDR3 is CASSLGGLGPEQFF.

This chain uses TRBV10-2 with TRBJ2-3; TCRdb returns TRBD1, unconfirmable since there is no DNA. Germline V lookup: CDR1 WSHSY, CDR2 SAAADI. CDR3 size: 15 residues. The CDR3 loop is CASSEAGYYSDTQYF.

The chain recombines TRBV7-9 with TRBJ1-1; TCRdb gives TRBD1 as the D gene, but with no DNA this cannot be confirmed. The CDR3 is 14 residues long. Germline V gene lookup returns CDR1 SEHNR and CDR2 FQNEAQ (reference sequence). The CDR3 protein is CASSQRQGYTEAFF.

The V and J genes are TRBV6-5 and TRBJ1-2; absent DNA, TCRdb's TRBD1 call cannot be checked. This CDR3 region has 13 residues. Germline values: CDR1 MNHEY, CDR2 SVGAGI. The CDR3 spells CASRDSDSYGYTF.

This chain uses TRBV7-9 with TRBJ2-4; the TCRdb call, TRBD2, lacks DNA for checking. There are 17 residues in the CDR3. The V gene's germline CDR1 is SEHNR and CDR2 FQNEAQ (reference sequence). This CDR3 is CASSTSGSGRGKNIQYF.

The chain combines TRBV9 with TRBJ1-6; TCRdb lists TRBD1, though no DNA is available to test this call. The CDR3 sequence is 18 residues long. In germline, CDR1 is SGDLS, CDR2 YYNGEE. The CDR3 protein is CASSPGTGVRLYNSPLHF.

The rearrangement links TRBV12-3 or TRBV12-4 to TRBJ2-5; TCRdb reports TRBD1, a call that lacks DNA to check it against. This CDR3 has 13 amino acids. This CDR3 reads CASSLLGEETQYF.

This sequence joins TRBV12-3 or TRBV12-4 and TRBJ1-2; no DNA is available, so the TRBD1 call from TCRdb remains unchecked. The CDR3 consists of 17 residues. The chain's CDR3 is CASIPGTGPRVSYGYTF.

The CDR3 region is CSTGVGTDYGYTF. This rearrangement joins TRBV29-1 to TRBJ1-2; the D gene TCRdb calls, TRBD1, cannot be checked with no DNA. The CDR3 spans 13 residues. The germline CDR1 and CDR2 sequences are SQVTM and ANQGSEA.

The rearrangement uses TRBV4-3 and TRBJ1-2; the TCRdb D gene call, TRBD1, has no DNA to confirm it. Germline assignment: CDR1 LGHNA and CDR2 YSLEER. The CDR3 is 14 amino acids. The CDR3 here is CASSQDRGDYGYTF.

The chain is built from TRBV6-1 and TRBJ1-1. Germline CDR1 and CDR2: MNHNS and SASEGT. CDR3 length: 13 amino acids. This CDR3 is CASSEAENTEAFF.

This sequence joins TRBV29-1 and TRBJ1-1. The germline V gene has CDR1 SQVTM and CDR2 ANQGSEA. This CDR3 has 11 amino acids. The CDR3 loop is CSGWWDTEAFF. The whole variable domain, remainder taken from reference TRBV29-1 and TRBJ1-1, is SAVISQKPSRDICQRGTSLTIQCQVDSQVTMMFWYRQQPGQSLTLIATANQGSEATYESGFVIDKFPISRPNLTFSTLTVSNMSPEDSSIYLCSGWWDTEAFFGQGTRLTVV.